The 19 T cell receptor beta chains listed next were all sequenced from one sample in a study of blood T cells in healthy people across ages. PCR was performed a second time for 7 to 11 cycles using a sample-barcoded 5' primer and a J-beta primer mix. TCRdb itself ran the 5' RACE reads through MiXCR, one entry per CDR3 protein. The top ten hold approximately 10% of the sample, which has about 930,000 distinct CDR3 sequences, around 29% seen once. This sample also appeared in a second study, on T cells of mothers and their children.

Sequenced: blood. The receptors originated from a woman between 40 and 50 years old in good health.

This clonotype was counted a few times. The chain uses TRBV7-2 and TRBJ2-3, with a tentative D call TRBD1 (6 bases). Germline V gene sequence: CDR1 SGHTA, CDR2 FQGNSA. V gave up 5 bases and J gave up 1 base, with 13 bases separating them. CDR3 size: 15 residues. The CDR3 reads CASSNTRTGTDTQYF. In nucleotides, the CDR3 is TGTGCCAGCAGCAATACTCGGACAGGCACAGATACGCAGTATTTT.

There are a few counts of this clonotype. This rearrangement joins TRBV4-1 to TRBJ2-3; a possible D gene is TRBD1 (8 bases). The CDR3 is 16 amino acids. Germline CDR1 and CDR2: MGHRA and YSYEKL. With 0 bases removed from V and 7 bases from J, the gap between germline ends came to 17 bases. The CDR3 DNA sequence: TGCGCCAGCAGCCAAGATTTAAACAGGGGGGGGAATACGCAGTATTTT. Translated, it gives CASSQDLNRGGNTQYF.

A few counts support this clonotype. This chain joins TRBV4-1 and TRBJ2-3; D perhaps matches TRBD2 (5 bases). Trimming pared 5 bases from V and 2 bases from J, leaving 17 bases between. The CDR3 covers 16 residues. CDR1 and CDR2 (germline): MGHRA, YSYEKL. CDR3 in amino acids: CASSSNLLGPTDTQYF. CDR3 bases: TGCGCCAGCAGCTCCAACTTACTAGGCCCCACAGATACGCAGTATTTT.

This clonotype was observed a handful of times. V is TRBV28 and J is TRBJ2-1, with D possibly matching TRBD2 (5 bases). Trimming pared 5 bases from V and 10 bases from J, leaving 9 bases between. Germline-derived CDR1 and CDR2 are MDHEN and SYDVKM. This CDR3 is built from 11 residues. CDR3 sequence (DNA): TGTGCCAGCAGTCGGGGTAAAGAGCAGTTCTTC. This codes for CASSRGKEQFF.

The chain links TRBV18 to TRBJ2-5; TRBD1 agrees at 7 bases. The CDR3 is 15 residues long. The V and J ends lost 3 bases and 4 bases, in that order; junction bases with no gene match: 8. Germline V gene sequence: CDR1 KGHSH, CDR2 LQKENI. In DNA form, the CDR3 reads TGTGCCAGCTCACCCTCAAGGACAGGCCGAGAGACCCAGTACTTC. It yields the protein CASSPSRTGRETQYF.

This clonotype was picked up many times. The J gene is TRBJ1-1, the V gene TRBV4-3, with 8 nucleotides matching TRBD1. The CDR3 consists of 17 residues. With V trimmed by 0 bases and J by 5 bases, 11 bases remained unmatched. CDR1 and CDR2 from the germline V gene are LGHNA and YSLEER. CDR3 DNA: TGCGCCAGCAGCCAAGAAGCCCCAGGACAGGGTCGTACTGAAGCTTTCTTT. Translated: CASSQEAPGQGRTEAFF.

The chain employs TRBV7-2 and TRBJ1-1, with 7 bases lining up with TRBD1. With 1 base clipped from V and 6 bases from J, the junction kept 11 bases outside the gene matches. The CDR3 has 16 amino acids. CDR1 SGHTA and CDR2 FQGNSA come from the germline V gene. The CDR3 region is CASSLGLGGAYSEAFF. The CDR3 DNA sequence: TGTGCCAGCAGCTTAGGTTTAGGGGGCGCCTACTCTGAAGCTTTCTTT.

This chain uses TRBV9 with TRBJ2-1, with D unresolved. CDR1 is SGDLS and CDR2 is YYNGEE in the germline V gene. Trimming removed 1 base from V and 5 bases from J, with 10 bases in between. CDR3 size: 14 residues. CDR3: CASSVRCLNNEQFF. DNA of the CDR3: TGTGCCAGCAGCGTAAGGTGCTTAAACAATGAGCAGTTCTTC.

This clonotype has just a few counts. The chain has TRBV7-2 and TRBJ1-2; D might be TRBD1 (6 bases). This CDR3 spans 15 amino acids. Deletions cut 5 bases from V and 4 bases from J, with 17 bases between. Germline V lookup: CDR1 SGHTA, CDR2 FQGNSA. For the CDR3, the DNA is TGTGCCAGCAGCCCCCAACAGGGATCTACCTATGGCTACACCTTC. This sequence encodes CASSPQQGSTYGYTF.

This clonotype has only a few counts. J is TRBJ2-1 and V is TRBV9, with 7 nucleotides matching TRBD2. Trimming removed 4 bases from V and 10 bases from J; junction bases left unmatched: 11. Germline-derived CDR1 and CDR2 are SGDLS and YYNGEE. This CDR3 has 14 residues. The CDR3, as DNA: TGTGCCAGCAGCTATGGGGGAGGGGAAGGGGAGCAGTTCTTC. It codes for CASSYGGGEGEQFF.

The chain uses TRBV7-2 and TRBJ1-2; unclear D gene. V lost 5 bases to trimming and J lost 5 bases, with 21 bases between them. Per germline, CDR1 SGHTA and CDR2 FQGNSA. This CDR3 has 16 residues. CDR3 loop: CTSSLAGWGSHYGYTF. CDR3 sequence (DNA): TGTACCAGCAGCCTCGCCGGTTGGGGATCGCATTATGGCTACACCTTC.

Notes on this clonotype: The junction and the germline gene differ at one end; a read error may be behind it. The chain couples TRBV3-1 to TRBJ2-1; D unresolved. This CDR3 comprises 11 residues. Germline CDR1 reads LGHDT; CDR2 reads YNNKEL (reference sequence). DNA of the CDR3: TGTGCCAGCAGCCTAGGCAATAAGCAGTTCTTC. This encodes CASSLGNKQFF.

As concerns this clonotype: Germline and junction disagree at one end, which may indicate a read error. The CDR3 loop is CVSSHAPGLAGGLGDTQYF. In DNA form, the CDR3 reads TGTGTCAGCAGCCACGCCCCGGGACTAGCGGGGGGGCTTGGAGATACGCAGTATTTT. The J gene is TRBJ2-3, the V gene TRBV3-1, with 16 bases lining up with TRBD2. Germline V lookup: CDR1 LGHDT, CDR2 YNNKEL (reference sequence). The CDR3 runs 19 residues.

V and J are TRBV5-1 and TRBJ2-3; possibly TRBD1 for D (5 bases). The V end lost 4 bases, the J end lost 4 bases, and 19 bases lay between the germline ends. CDR1 and CDR2 from the germline V gene are SGHRS and YFSETQ. This CDR3 has 16 residues. DNA of the CDR3: TGCGCCAGCAGCCCTCGCCCAAGGGGCCCCCCAGATACGCAGTATTTT. Encoded protein: CASSPRPRGPPDTQYF.

This clonotype was observed a single time. The genes are TRBV28 and TRBJ1-5; D is possibly TRBD1 (5 bases). Between the trimmed V and J ends, which lost 1 base and 4 bases, there was a span of 8 bases. The CDR3 has 14 amino acids. CDR1 MDHEN and CDR2 SYDVKM come from the germline V gene. The CDR3 sequence is CASSLSGRNQPQHF. CDR3 sequence (DNA): TGTGCCAGCAGTTTATCAGGGCGGAATCAGCCCCAGCATTTT.

For this clonotype: A much bigger clone sits one base away, suggesting this may be a read error. V usage is TRBV27 and J usage is TRBJ2-5; TRBD1 aligns across 10 bases. The V gene's germline CDR1 is MNHEY and CDR2 SMNVEV (reference sequence). This CDR3 has 14 residues. CDR3 bases: TGTGCCAGCAGTTTATTCACCGCGGGACAGGGGCTGCACTTC. Protein product: CASSLFTAGQGLHF.

The J gene is TRBJ1-5, the V gene TRBV12-3 or TRBV12-4, with D possibly being TRBD1 (5 bases). There are 14 residues in the CDR3. Trimming pared 6 bases from V and 3 bases from J, leaving 12 bases between. The CDR3 here is CASRSQGVNQPQHF. CDR3 in DNA: TGTGCCAGCAGATCCCAAGGGGTCAATCAGCCCCAGCATTTT.

This chain uses TRBV7-2 with TRBJ2-5, with 11 nucleotides matching TRBD2. The germline V gene has CDR1 SGHTA and CDR2 FQGNSA. The CDR3 is 17 residues long. The ends lost 6 bases at V and 6 bases at J; junction bases unmatched: 15. CDR3 sequence: CASSSTRGLAVVKTQYF. CDR3 coding DNA: TGTGCCAGCAGTTCAACCAGGGGACTAGCGGTCGTGAAGACCCAGTACTTC.

This clonotype was observed at least ten times. This chain uses TRBV28 with TRBJ2-7; TRBD1 matches 7 bases. With 7 bases clipped from V and 6 bases from J, the junction kept 9 bases outside the gene matches. Germline V CDR1 and CDR2: MDHEN, SYDVKM. The CDR3 totals 13 residues. Written as DNA, the CDR3 is TGTGCCAGCACGGGGACAGTTTCGGGCGAGCAGTACTTC. Translating it yields CASTGTVSGEQYF.